This TCR beta chain was obtained from a study of patients and donors after allogeneic stem cell transplantation. The CDR3 consists of 13 residues. The V and J ends lost 2 bases and 5 bases, in that order; junction bases with no gene match: 3. CDR1 and CDR2 (germline): DFQATT, SNEGSKA (reference sequence). Using its own MiXCR run on the RT-PCR reads, TCRdb lists one record per CDR3 protein. Of 800,000 to 1,000,000 distinct CDR3 sequences in the sample, under 20% were seen once. This clonotype was counted a few times. This clonotype was obtained from a human donor who was either an allogeneic HSCT recipient or a stem cell or donor lymphocyte infusion donor (not recorded which). It is not recorded whose cells these are; they may come from a transplant donor. The material sequenced was blood, either unsorted or a sorted T cell fraction (not recorded which). This chain joins TRBV20-1 and TRBJ2-5; 9 bases fit TRBD1. The CDR3 sequence: CSARRTGGETQYF. Written as DNA, the CDR3 is TGCAGTGCTAGAAGAACAGGGGGCGAGACCCAGTACTTC.